This paragraph covers one TCR beta chain sequence. The sample belongs to a study of T cell responses to AZD1222 COVID-19 vaccine. This CDR3 has 14 amino acids. V was trimmed by 8 bases and J by 5 bases, leaving 16 bases between them. The germline CDR1 and CDR2 sequences are MGHDK and SYGVNS. Libraries were prepared by immunoSEQ multiplex PCR; TCRdb keeps only in-frame clonotypes and omits some of them. The data show around 62,000 clones, around 90% seen once. The source is an adult in good health. This sample comprised peripheral blood, obtained on day 0 of AZD1222 vaccination. This chain uses TRBV25-1 with TRBJ1-3, with a tentative D call TRBD1 (5 bases). CDR3 region: CASADRGVRNTIYF. The CDR3 DNA sequence: TGTGCCAGCGCTGACAGAGGGGTTAGAAACACCATATATTTT.